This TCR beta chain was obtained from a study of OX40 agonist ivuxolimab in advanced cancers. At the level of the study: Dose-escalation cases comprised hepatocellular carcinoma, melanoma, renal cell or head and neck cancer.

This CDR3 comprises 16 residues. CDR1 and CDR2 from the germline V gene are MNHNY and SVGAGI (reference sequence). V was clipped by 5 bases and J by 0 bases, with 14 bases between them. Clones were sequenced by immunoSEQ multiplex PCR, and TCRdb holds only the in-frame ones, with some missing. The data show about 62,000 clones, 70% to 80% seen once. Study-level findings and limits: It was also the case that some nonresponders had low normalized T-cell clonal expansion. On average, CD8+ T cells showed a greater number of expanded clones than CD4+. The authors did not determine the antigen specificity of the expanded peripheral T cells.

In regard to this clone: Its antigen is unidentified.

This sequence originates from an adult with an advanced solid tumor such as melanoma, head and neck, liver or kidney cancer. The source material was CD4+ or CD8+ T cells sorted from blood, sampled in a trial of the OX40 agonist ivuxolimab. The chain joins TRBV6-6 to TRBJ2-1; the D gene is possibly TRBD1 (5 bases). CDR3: CASSPLQASSYNEQFF. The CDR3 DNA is TGTGCCAGCAGTCCCCTACAGGCGAGCTCCTACAATGAGCAGTTCTTC.